Included here is one T cell receptor (beta chain) sequence, with context. This CDR3 spans 16 amino acids. From germline, CDR1 is DFQATT and CDR2 SNEGSKA (reference sequence). This record belongs to a study of T cells expressing NK-cell markers. With the 5' RACE reads reprocessed, TCRdb shows one record per CDR3 protein and no DNA. The table lists about 430,000 distinct CDR3 sequences. The clonotype originates from a woman in her fifties or sixties in good health. The genes are TRBV20-1 and TRBJ2-3; without DNA, the TCRdb call of TRBD2 cannot be checked. Sequencing used blood T cells: a sorted CD56 or NKG2C T cell subset, CD4+ or CD8+ T cells, or bulk PBMC T cells (not recorded which). The CDR3 spells CSARASRLALTDTQYF.